In its sample, the clone carrying this T cell receptor (beta chain) was seen a few times. Its target is unknown. Between the trimmed V and J ends, which lost 0 bases and 8 bases, there was a span of 8 bases. The CDR3 length is 12 residues. Germline V gene sequence: CDR1 SGHRS, CDR2 YFSETQ. The data belong to a study of response to subunit inactivated influenza vaccine. Study results and caveats: Authors suggested each seasonal flu vaccination may recruit only limited numbers of new T cells.

TCRdb re-called the RT-PCR reads with MiXCR, one entry per CDR3 protein. The sample has approximately 530,000 distinct CDR3 sequences, approximately 12% seen once; the top ten hold less than 15%. The sequence derives from a man in his fifties or sixties who received an inactivated influenza vaccine. The specimen was PBMCs from blood, collected about 6 weeks after vaccination. J is TRBJ1-1 and V is TRBV5-1, with D possibly being TRBD1 (5 bases). The CDR3 region is CASSLEQEEAFF. DNA for the CDR3: TGCGCCAGCAGCTTGGAACAGGAAGAAGCTTTCTTT. Full variable domain (missing parts from reference TRBV5-1 and TRBJ1-1): KAGVTQTPRYLIKTRGQQVTLSCSPISGHRSVSWYQQTPGQGLQFLFEYFSETQRNKGNFPGRFSGRQFSNSRSEMNVSTLELGDSALYLCASSLEQEEAFFGQGTRLTVV.